The present TCR beta chain was sequenced within a study of blood T cell repertoires in COVID-19. Looking at the study overall: COVID-19 samples from acute and convalescent phases originated in the United States, Italy and Spain.

Germline CDR1 is SGHDT and CDR2 is YYEEEE. The CDR3 is 14 amino acids. Trimming removed 8 bases from V and 2 bases from J, with 17 bases in between. How the authors handled the data: Researchers report that nucleated cell counts were estimated from reference gene primer amplification. Sequenced by immunoSEQ multiplex PCR; TCRdb stores in-frame clones only, minus some. Clonal size and the V and J genes are those of that table, whereas D and trimming came from the DNA. The sample yields nearly 350,000 clones, around nine tenths seen once. The sequence came from a woman in her 70s with COVID-19, enrolled during active disease. The sample consisted of peripheral blood. V is TRBV5-6 and J is TRBJ2-7; the D gene is possibly TRBD2 (5 bases). CDR3: CASLISGMTYEQYF. CDR3 coding DNA: TGTGCCAGTCTCATATCGGGGATGACCTACGAGCAGTACTTC.